Listed below are T cell receptor beta chains from one sample, sequenced in a study of OX40 agonist ivuxolimab in advanced cancers. Libraries were prepared by immunoSEQ multiplex PCR; TCRdb keeps only in-frame clonotypes and omits some of them. Of approximately 110,000 clones listed, roughly 92% are singletons. Sequencing used CD4+ or CD8+ T cells sorted from blood, obtained in a trial of the OX40 agonist ivuxolimab. These receptors were obtained from an adult with an advanced solid tumor such as melanoma, head and neck, liver or kidney cancer. The CDR3 runs from the conserved cysteine through the conserved F or W. D genes are given only for firm matches. Not all rows give a size; the values are once, few, many and, for expanded clones, a class.

>TRBV19|-|-|TRBJ2-5
CASSRIGNGETQYF
TGTGCCAGTAGTAGAATCGGGAACGGGGAGACCCAGTACTTC
>TRBV7-8|TRBD2|-|TRBJ2-1
CASSLPDGLAGIF
TGTGCCAGCAGCTTACCCGACGGACTAGCGGGGATCTTC
>TRBV28|TRBD1|-|TRBJ1-2
CASSRRTGEGYTF
TGTGCCAGCAGTCGGAGAACAGGGGAAGGCTACACCTTC
>TRBV6-5|-|-|TRBJ1-5
CASTRLNQPQHF
TGTGCCAGTACAAGGCTAAATCAGCCCCAGCATTTT
>TRBV11-2|-|-|TRBJ2-2
CASSLDRPVLTGELFF
TGTGCCAGCAGCTTAGATCGGCCCGTCCTAACCGGGGAGCTGTTTTTT
>TRBV7-2|TRBD1|-|TRBJ1-2
CASSATGGAPYGYTF
TGTGCCAGCAGCGCGACAGGGGGCGCCCCTTATGGCTACACCTTC
>TRBV15|-|few|TRBJ1-6
CATSRDPRGALHF
TGTGCCACCAGCAGAGACCCCCGGGGGGCCCTCCACTTT
>TRBV4-1|TRBD2|-|TRBJ2-1
CASSLTSGSSNEQFF
TGCGCCAGCAGCCTCACTAGCGGGAGTAGTAATGAGCAGTTCTTC
>TRBV19|-|-|TRBJ1-1
CASSTGLPRTEAFF
TGTGCCAGTAGTACGGGACTCCCGAGGACTGAAGCTTTCTTT
>TRBV27|-|-|TRBJ1-1
CASSLNRWTEAFF
TGTGCCAGCAGTTTAAATAGGTGGACTGAAGCTTTCTTT
>TRBV6-1|TRBD1|-|TRBJ1-4
CASRGQGAANEKLFF
TGTGCCAGCAGGGGACAGGGGGCGGCTAATGAAAAACTGTTTTTT
>TRBV10-3|-|once|TRBJ2-1
CAISGTVPYNEQFF
TGTGCCATCAGTGGGACAGTTCCCTACAATGAGCAGTTCTTC
>TRBV28|-|-|TRBJ1-1
CASSLSVPGYTEAFF
TGTGCCAGCAGTTTATCGGTGCCGGGTTACACTGAAGCTTTCTTT
>TRBV7-2|TRBD1|-|TRBJ2-2
CASSLAPLTGSRTGELFF
TGTGCCAGCAGCTTAGCCCCCCTGACAGGGTCCAGAACCGGGGAGCTGTTTTTT
>TRBV11-2|-|-|TRBJ1-2
CASSFGPVNYGYTF
TGTGCCAGCAGCTTCGGGCCAGTTAACTATGGCTACACCTTC
>TRBV9|TRBD1|-|TRBJ2-1
CASSVVGTESNEQFF
TGTGCCAGCAGCGTAGTGGGGACAGAGTCCAATGAGCAGTTCTTC